The next 14 T cell receptor beta chains were all read from a single sample in a study of cytomegalovirus exposure and HLA in healthy donors. The PCR employed 60 Vbeta primers together with 13 Jbeta primers. Repertoires were generated with immunoSEQ multiplex PCR, while TCRdb's copy carries only in-frame clones and drops some. The sample lists 85,000 to 130,000 clones, 82% seen once, with roughly 1.5% in the top ten. Sequencing was done on a sample of PBMCs. These receptors all stem from a middle-aged man in good health and CMV-seronegative.

The chain's CDR3 is CASSPRPPASGLTDTQYF. The CDR3 DNA reads TGTGCCAGCAGCCCTAGGCCCCCGGCTAGCGGGCTCACAGATACGCAGTATTTT. This chain links TRBV7-6 with TRBJ2-3, with 8 bases fitting TRBD2. CDR1 and CDR2 from the germline V gene are SGHVS and FNYEAQ. The CDR3 consists of 18 residues. J was trimmed by 2 bases and V by 5 bases; bases with no gene match: 15.

The CDR3 bases are TGTGCCAGCAGCGCAGCTAACTATGGCTACACCTTC. This translates into CASSAANYGYTF. This chain uses TRBV7-9 with TRBJ1-2, with unresolved D. The CDR3 is made up of 12 amino acids. The germline CDR1 and CDR2 sequences are SEHNR and FQNEAQ (reference sequence). The germline V and J ends were trimmed by 5 bases and 0 bases, with 4 bases remaining between them.

The V call is TRBV6-1, the J call TRBJ2-7; D perhaps matches TRBD1 (5 bases). Per the germline V gene, CDR1 is MNHNS and CDR2 is SASEGT. V lost 6 bases to trimming and J lost 0 bases, with 12 bases between them. This CDR3 region has 14 residues. CDR3 region: CASRLRDSSYEQYV. The CDR3 nucleotides read TGTGCCAGCAGACTTAGAGACAGCTCCTACGAGCAGTACGTC.

This chain connects TRBV5-6 to TRBJ2-7; possible D gene TRBD1, 6 bases. CDR3 length: 15 residues. The germline V gene has CDR1 SGHDT and CDR2 YYEEEE. The V end was cut by 4 bases, the J end by 3 bases, with 17 bases between. In nucleotides, the CDR3 is TGTGCCAGCAGCCCGAAAAGTTTAGGGGGCTACGAGCAGTACGTC. It translates to CASSPKSLGGYEQYV.

The V call is TRBV27, the J call TRBJ1-1; D is unresolved. Germline-derived CDR1 and CDR2 are MNHEY and SMNVEV (reference sequence). The CDR3 has 11 amino acids. V lost 4 bases to trimming and J lost 10 bases, with 10 bases between them. CDR3 loop: CASSSAYGAFF. As DNA, the CDR3 is TGTGCCAGCAGTTCCGCCTATGGAGCTTTCTTT.

The gene calls are TRBV19 and TRBJ2-5, with D tentatively TRBD2 (5 bases). The CDR3 runs to 14 residues. Trimming took off 5 bases at V and 7 bases at J, with 17 bases between the two ends. The germline V gene encodes CDR1 LNHDA and CDR2 SQIVND (reference sequence). The CDR3, as DNA: TGTGCCAGTAGTCCCTTGGCGGGTACGGGGACCCAGTACTTC. The encoded protein is CASSPLAGTGTQYF.

The gene calls are TRBV29-1 and TRBJ2-7, with a tentative D call TRBD1 (5 bases). The CDR3 consists of 13 residues. The V gene lost 4 bases and the J gene lost 3 bases, with 13 bases spanning the gap. Germline V gene lookup returns CDR1 SQVTM and CDR2 ANQGSEA. This CDR3 is CSVGGRQGYEQYF. The CDR3 coding sequence is TGCAGCGTTGGCGGTCGCCAGGGCTACGAGCAGTACTTC.

The rearrangement uses TRBV30 and TRBJ2-5; 10 bases are a match to TRBD2. CDR1 and CDR2 from the germline V gene are GTSNPN and SVGIG (reference sequence). V gave up 1 base and J gave up 0 bases; unmatched junction bases: 11. This CDR3 has 18 amino acids. In DNA, the CDR3 is TGTGCCTGGAGTGCCTGGCTAGCGGGGGCCATGTACCAAGAGACCCAGTACTTC. Translation: CAWSAWLAGAMYQETQYF.

Turning to this clone: The junction departs from the called germline gene at one end, perhaps through a read error. The chain links TRBV20-1 to TRBJ1-6; the D is unclear. This CDR3 has 11 amino acids. The germline CDR1 and CDR2 sequences are DFQATT and SNEGSKA (reference sequence). CDR3: CSAPVASALHF. For the CDR3, the DNA is TGCAGTGCTCCTGTCGCTTCAGCCCTCCACTTT.

The V gene is TRBV5-6, the J gene TRBJ2-7; maybe TRBD1 (6 bases). Germline V gives CDR1 SGHDT, CDR2 YYEEEE. The CDR3 loop spans 15 amino acids. Between the trimmed V and J ends, which lost 4 bases and 6 bases, there was a span of 20 bases. The CDR3: CASSIRGPGGREQYV. Here the CDR3 DNA reads TGTGCCAGCAGCATCAGAGGGCCTGGGGGCCGCGAGCAGTACGTC.

The V and J genes are TRBV7-9 and TRBJ1-6, with a weak D call TRBD1 (5 bases). V was shortened by 2 bases and J by 9 bases, with 14 bases between the two germline ends. The CDR3 extends over 15 amino acids. Germline values: CDR1 SEHNR, CDR2 FQNEAQ (reference sequence). The CDR3 DNA reads TGTGCCAGCAGCTTAACGGGGGGTGCCCGTTCACCCCTCCACTTT. As protein: CASSLTGGARSPLHF.

A few counts support this clone. This chain links TRBV19 with TRBJ2-1; TRBD2 is a possible D gene (6 bases). CDR3 length: 15 amino acids. The germline V and J ends were trimmed by 4 bases and 2 bases, with 12 bases remaining between them. CDR1 and CDR2 (germline): LNHDA, SQIVND (reference sequence). The CDR3 protein is CASSTSWEAYNEQFF. The CDR3, as DNA: TGTGCCAGTAGTACGAGTTGGGAGGCCTACAATGAGCAGTTCTTC. The full variable domain, rest sourced from reference TRBV19 and TRBJ2-1, is DGGITQSPKYLFRKEGQNVTLSCEQNLNHDAMYWYRQDPGQGLRLIYYSQIVNDFQKGDIAEGYSVSREKKESFPLTVTSAQKNPTAFYLCASSTSWEAYNEQFFGPGTRLTVL.

This chain uses TRBV5-1 with TRBJ1-2; D unclear. CDR1 and CDR2 (germline): SGHRS, YFSETQ. V was cut by 4 bases and J by 3 bases, with 13 bases left in between. The CDR3 runs 14 residues. The CDR3 loop is CASSPLGRDYGYTF. DNA for the CDR3: TGCGCCAGCAGCCCCCTGGGCAGAGACTATGGCTACACCTTC.

V and J are TRBV6-6 and TRBJ2-7; D might be TRBD1 (5 bases). This CDR3 region has 14 residues. In germline, CDR1 is MNHNY, CDR2 SVGAGI (reference sequence). V lost 6 bases, J lost 0 bases, and 12 bases lay in between. The CDR3 coding sequence is TGTGCCAGCAGCTTGCAGGGCAGCTCCTACGAGCAGTACGTC. Amino acids: CASSLQGSSYEQYV.